The present T cell receptor (beta chain) was sequenced within a study of T-cell reconstitution after alpha-beta-depleted transplantation in children. TCRbeta library construction was performed incorporating unique molecular identifiers. A single record per CDR3 protein comes from TCRdb applying MiXCR to the PCR reads. The table lists 450,000 to 700,000 distinct CDR3 sequences, roughly 30% of them singletons, with 35% to 40% in the top ten. Sequenced here: PBMCs, sampled before TCRalphabeta/CD19-depleted stem cell transplant. The sequence was obtained from a boy younger than two with Wiskott-Aldrich syndrome, due to receive a stem cell transplant.

The chain's CDR3 is CSVVGGSRHEQYF. DNA for the CDR3: TGCAGCGTTGTGGGAGGATCGAGGCACGAGCAGTACTTC. V is TRBV29-1 and J is TRBJ2-7, with D possibly TRBD2 on 6 matching bases. This CDR3 has 13 amino acids. Germline CDR1 is SQVTM and CDR2 is ANQGSEA. Trimming took 4 bases from V and 5 from J, leaving 15 bases between them.